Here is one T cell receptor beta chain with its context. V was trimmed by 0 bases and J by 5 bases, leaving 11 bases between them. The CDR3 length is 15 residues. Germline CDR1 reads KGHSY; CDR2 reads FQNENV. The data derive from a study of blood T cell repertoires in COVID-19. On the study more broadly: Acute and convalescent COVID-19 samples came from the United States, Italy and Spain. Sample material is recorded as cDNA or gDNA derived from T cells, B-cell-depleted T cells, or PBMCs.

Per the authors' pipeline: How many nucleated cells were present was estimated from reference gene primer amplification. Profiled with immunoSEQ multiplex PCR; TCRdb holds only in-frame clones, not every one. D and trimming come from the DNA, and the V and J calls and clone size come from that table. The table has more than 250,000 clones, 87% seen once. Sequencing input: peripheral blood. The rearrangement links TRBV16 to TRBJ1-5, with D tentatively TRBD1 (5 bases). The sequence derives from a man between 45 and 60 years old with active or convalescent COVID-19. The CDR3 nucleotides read TGTGCCAGCAGCCAATCGGGGCAGGGTTATCAGCCCCAGCATTTT. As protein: CASSQSGQGYQPQHF.